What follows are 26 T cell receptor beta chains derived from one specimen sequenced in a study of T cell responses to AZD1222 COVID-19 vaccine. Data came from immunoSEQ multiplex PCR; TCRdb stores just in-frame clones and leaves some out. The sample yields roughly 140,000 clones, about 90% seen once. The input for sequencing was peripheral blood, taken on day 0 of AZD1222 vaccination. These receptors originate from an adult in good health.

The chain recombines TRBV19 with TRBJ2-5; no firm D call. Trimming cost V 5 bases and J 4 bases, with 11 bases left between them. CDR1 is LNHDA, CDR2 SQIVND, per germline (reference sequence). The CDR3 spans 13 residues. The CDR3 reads CASSVGRGETQYF. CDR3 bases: TGTGCCAGTAGTGTAGGACGAGGAGAGACCCAGTACTTC.

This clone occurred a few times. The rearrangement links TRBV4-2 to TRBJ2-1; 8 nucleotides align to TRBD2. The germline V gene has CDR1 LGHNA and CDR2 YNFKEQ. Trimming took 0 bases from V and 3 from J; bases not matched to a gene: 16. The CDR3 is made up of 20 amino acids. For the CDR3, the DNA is TGTGCCAGCAGCCAAGATTGGAGTTGGACTAGCTATAATGGCTACAATGAGCAGTTCTTC. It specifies CASSQDWSWTSYNGYNEQFF.

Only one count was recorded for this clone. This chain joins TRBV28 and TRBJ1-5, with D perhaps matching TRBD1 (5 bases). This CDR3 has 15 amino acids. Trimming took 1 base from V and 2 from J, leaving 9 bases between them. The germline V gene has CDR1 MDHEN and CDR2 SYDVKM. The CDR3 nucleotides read TGTGCCAGCAGTTTATTAGGGGCCGGCAATCAGCCCCAGCATTTT. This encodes CASSLLGAGNQPQHF. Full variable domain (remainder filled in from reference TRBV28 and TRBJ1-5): DVKVTQSSRYLVKRTGEKVFLECVQDMDHENMFWYRQDPGLGLRLIYFSYDVKMKEKGDIPEGYSVSREKKERFSLILESASTNQTSMYLCASSLLGAGNQPQHFGDGTRLSIL.

CDR3 amino acids: CASSSTLTGADTQYF. In DNA, the CDR3 is TGTGCCAGCAGCTCAACACTGACAGGGGCCGATACGCAGTATTTT. J is TRBJ2-3 and V is TRBV11-2; 8 nucleotides agree with TRBD1. V gave up 4 bases and J gave up 6 bases; unmatched junction bases: 9. The CDR3 length is 15 residues. Per the germline V gene, CDR1 is SGHAT and CDR2 is FQNNGV.

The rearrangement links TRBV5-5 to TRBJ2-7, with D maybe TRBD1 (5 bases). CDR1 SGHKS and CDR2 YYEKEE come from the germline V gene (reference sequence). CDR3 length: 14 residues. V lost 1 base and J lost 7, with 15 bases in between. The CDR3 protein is CASSLLGQPSEQYF. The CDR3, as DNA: TGTGCCAGCAGCTTGCTAGGACAACCTTCGGAGCAGTACTTC.

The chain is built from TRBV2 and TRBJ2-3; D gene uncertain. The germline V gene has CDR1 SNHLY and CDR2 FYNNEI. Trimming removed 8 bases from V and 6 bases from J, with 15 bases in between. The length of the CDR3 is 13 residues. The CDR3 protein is CASSPGSTDTQYF. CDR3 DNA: TGTGCCAGCTCCCCCGGTTCTACCGATACGCAGTATTTT.

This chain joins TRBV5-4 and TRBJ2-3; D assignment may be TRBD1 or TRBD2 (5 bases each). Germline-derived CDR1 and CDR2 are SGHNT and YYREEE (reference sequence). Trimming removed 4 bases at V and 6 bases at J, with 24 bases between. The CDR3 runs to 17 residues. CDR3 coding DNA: TGTGCCAGCAGCCATGCTGGGGGTGGGGCCGGCCGGGATACGCAGTATTTT. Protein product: CASSHAGGGAGRDTQYF.

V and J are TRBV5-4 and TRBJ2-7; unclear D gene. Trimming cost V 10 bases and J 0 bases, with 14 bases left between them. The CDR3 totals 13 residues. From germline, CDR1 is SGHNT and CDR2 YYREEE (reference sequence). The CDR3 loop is CAARRFGSYEQYF. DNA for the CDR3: TGTGCCGCCAGGCGATTTGGCTCCTACGAGCAGTACTTC.

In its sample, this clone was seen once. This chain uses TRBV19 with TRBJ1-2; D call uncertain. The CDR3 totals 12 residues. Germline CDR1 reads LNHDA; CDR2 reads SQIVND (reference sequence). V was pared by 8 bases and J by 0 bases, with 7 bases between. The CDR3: CASGPPNYGYTF. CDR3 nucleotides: TGTGCCAGTGGACCGCCTAACTATGGCTACACCTTC.

The CDR3 is CASSANPTGLNTEAFF. The CDR3 DNA sequence: TGTGCCAGCAGCGCGAACCCGACAGGCCTGAACACTGAAGCTTTCTTT. The V call is TRBV7-8, the J call TRBJ1-1; possible D gene TRBD1, 6 bases. Germline V lookup: CDR1 SGHVS, CDR2 FQNEAQ. Trimming removed 5 bases from V and 0 bases from J, with 16 bases in between. This CDR3 contains 16 residues. Full variable domain (outside the CDR3, taken from reference TRBV7-8 and TRBJ1-1): GAGVSQSPRYKVAKRGQDVALRCDPISGHVSLFWYQQALGQGPEFLTYFQNEAQLDKSGLPSDRFFAERPEGSVSTLKIQRTQQEDSAVYLCASSANPTGLNTEAFFGQGTRLTVV.

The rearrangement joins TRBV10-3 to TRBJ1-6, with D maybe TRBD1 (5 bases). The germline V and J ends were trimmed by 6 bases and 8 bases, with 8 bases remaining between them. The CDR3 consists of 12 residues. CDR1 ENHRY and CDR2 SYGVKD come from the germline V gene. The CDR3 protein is CAISEQDSPLHF. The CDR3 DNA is TGTGCCATCAGCGAACAGGATTCACCCCTCCACTTT.

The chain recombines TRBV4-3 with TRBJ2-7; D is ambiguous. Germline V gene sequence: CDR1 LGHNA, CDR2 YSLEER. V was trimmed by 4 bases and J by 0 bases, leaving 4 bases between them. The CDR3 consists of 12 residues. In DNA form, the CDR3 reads TGCGCCAGCAGCCCCGACTCCTACGAGCAGTACTTC. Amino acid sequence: CASSPDSYEQYF.

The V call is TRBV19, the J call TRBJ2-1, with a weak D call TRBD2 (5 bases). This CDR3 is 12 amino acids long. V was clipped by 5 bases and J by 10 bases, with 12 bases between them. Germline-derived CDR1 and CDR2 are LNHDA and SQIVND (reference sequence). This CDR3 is CASSSLAVEQFF. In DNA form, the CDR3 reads TGTGCCAGTAGTTCCCTAGCTGTAGAGCAGTTCTTC.

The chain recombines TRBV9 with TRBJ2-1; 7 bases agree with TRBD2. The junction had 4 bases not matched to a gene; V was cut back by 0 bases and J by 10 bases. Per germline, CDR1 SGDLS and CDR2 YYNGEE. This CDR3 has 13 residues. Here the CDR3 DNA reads TGTGCCAGCAGCGTAGAATACGGGGGGGAGCAGTTCTTC. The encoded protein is CASSVEYGGEQFF.

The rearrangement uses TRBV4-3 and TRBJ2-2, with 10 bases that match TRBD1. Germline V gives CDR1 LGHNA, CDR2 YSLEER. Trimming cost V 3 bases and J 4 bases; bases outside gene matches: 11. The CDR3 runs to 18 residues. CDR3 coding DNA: TGCGCCAGCAGCCATCCCAAGGGACAGGGGTTTGCCACCGGGGAGCTGTTTTTT. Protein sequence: CASSHPKGQGFATGELFF.

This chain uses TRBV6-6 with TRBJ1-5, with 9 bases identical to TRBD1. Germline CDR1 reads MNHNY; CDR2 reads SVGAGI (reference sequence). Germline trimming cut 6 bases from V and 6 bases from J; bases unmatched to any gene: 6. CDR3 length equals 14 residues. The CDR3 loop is CASSPDRGGQPQHF. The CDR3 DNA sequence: TGTGCCAGCAGCCCGGACAGGGGAGGTCAGCCCCAGCATTTT.

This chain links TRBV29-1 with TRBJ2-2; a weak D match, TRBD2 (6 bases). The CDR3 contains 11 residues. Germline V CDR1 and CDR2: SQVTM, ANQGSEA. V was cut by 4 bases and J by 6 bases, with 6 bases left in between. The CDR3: CSVGGAGELFF. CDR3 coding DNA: TGCAGCGTTGGGGGGGCCGGGGAGCTGTTTTTT.

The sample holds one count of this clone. In DNA form, the CDR3 reads TGTGCCAGCAGCTTATTGACAGGGACCAAGAATGAAAAACTGTTTTTT. Its protein is CASSLLTGTKNEKLFF. The chain employs TRBV7-2 and TRBJ1-4; 7 bases fit TRBD1. CDR3 length: 16 residues. After removal of 2 bases from V and 5 bases from J, the junction contained 8 bases not matched to a gene. CDR1 is SGHTA, CDR2 FQGNSA, per germline.

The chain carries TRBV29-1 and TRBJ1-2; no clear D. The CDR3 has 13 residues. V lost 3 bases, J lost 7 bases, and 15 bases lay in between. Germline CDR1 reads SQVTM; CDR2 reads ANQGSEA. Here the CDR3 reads CSVDAFDRPGYTF. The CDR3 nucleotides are TGCAGCGTTGATGCCTTTGACCGACCTGGCTACACCTTC.

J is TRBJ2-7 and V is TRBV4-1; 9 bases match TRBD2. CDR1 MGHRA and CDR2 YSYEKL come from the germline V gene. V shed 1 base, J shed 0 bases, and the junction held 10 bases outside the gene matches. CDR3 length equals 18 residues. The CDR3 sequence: CASSQVSTSGYSSYEQYF. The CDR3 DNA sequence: TGCGCCAGCAGCCAAGTTTCGACTAGCGGTTATAGCTCCTACGAGCAGTACTTC.

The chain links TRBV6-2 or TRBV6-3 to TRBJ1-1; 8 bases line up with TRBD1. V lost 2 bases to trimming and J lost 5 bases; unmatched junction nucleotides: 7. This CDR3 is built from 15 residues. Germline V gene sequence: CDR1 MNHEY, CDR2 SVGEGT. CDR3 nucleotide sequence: TGTGCCAGCAGTTACGGGGGGACAGGAGAGACTGAAGCTTTCTTT. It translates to CASSYGGTGETEAFF.

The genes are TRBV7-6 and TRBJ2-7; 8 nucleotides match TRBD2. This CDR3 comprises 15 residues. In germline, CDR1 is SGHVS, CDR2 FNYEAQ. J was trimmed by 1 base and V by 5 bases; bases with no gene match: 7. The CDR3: CASSPGGGGSYEQYF. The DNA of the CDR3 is TGTGCCAGCAGCCCCGGGGGGGGTGGGTCCTACGAGCAGTACTTC. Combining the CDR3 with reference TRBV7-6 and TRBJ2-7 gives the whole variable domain GAGVSQSPRYKVTKRGQDVALRCDPISGHVSLYWYRQALGQGPEFLTYFNYEAQQDKSGLPNDRFSAERPEGSISTLTIQRTEQRDSAMYRCASSPGGGGSYEQYFGPGTRLTVT.

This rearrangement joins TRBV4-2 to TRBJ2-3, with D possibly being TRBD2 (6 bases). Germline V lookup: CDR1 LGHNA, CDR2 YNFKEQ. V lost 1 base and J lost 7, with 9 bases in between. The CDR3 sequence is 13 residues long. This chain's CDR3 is CASSQGRGNTQYF. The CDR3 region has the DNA TGTGCCAGCAGCCAAGGGCGGGGTAATACGCAGTATTTT.

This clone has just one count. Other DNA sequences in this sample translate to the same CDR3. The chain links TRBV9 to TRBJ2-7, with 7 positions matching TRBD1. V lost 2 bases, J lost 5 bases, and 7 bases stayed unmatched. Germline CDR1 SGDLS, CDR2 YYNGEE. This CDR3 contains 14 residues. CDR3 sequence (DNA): TGTGCCAGCAGCGTTAGTGCAGGGGGACACGAGCAGTACTTC. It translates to CASSVSAGGHEQYF.

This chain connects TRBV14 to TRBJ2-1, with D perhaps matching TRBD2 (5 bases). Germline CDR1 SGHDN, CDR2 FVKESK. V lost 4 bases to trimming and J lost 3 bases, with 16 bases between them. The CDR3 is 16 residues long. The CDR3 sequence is CASSPIVGRGYNEQFF. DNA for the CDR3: TGTGCCAGCAGCCCGATCGTGGGCCGGGGCTACAATGAGCAGTTCTTC. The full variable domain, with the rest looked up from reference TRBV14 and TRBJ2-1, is EAGVTQFPSHSVIEKGQTVTLRCDPISGHDNLYWYRRVMGKEIKFLLHFVKESKQDESGMPNNRFLAERTGGTYSTLKVQPAELEDSGVYFCASSPIVGRGYNEQFFGPGTRLTVL.

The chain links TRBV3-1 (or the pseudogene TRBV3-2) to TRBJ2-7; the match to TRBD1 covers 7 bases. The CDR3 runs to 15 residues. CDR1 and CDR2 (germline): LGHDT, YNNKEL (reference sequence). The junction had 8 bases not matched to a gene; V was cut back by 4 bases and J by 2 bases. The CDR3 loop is CASSRDRAPTYEQYF. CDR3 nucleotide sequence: TGTGCCAGCAGCCGAGACAGGGCCCCTACCTACGAGCAGTACTTC.